Shown below are 16 T cell receptor beta chains from a single sample sequenced in a study of cytomegalovirus exposure and HLA in healthy donors. Primers for the PCR totalled 60 Vbeta and 13 Jbeta. Only in-frame clones appear in the TCRdb table, and some are missing; sequencing was by immunoSEQ multiplex PCR. The sample has 75,000 to 95,000 clones, roughly 78% seen once. Specimen: PBMCs. These receptors were taken from a male donor in good health and CMV-seropositive.

This chain links TRBV29-1 with TRBJ1-1, with D perhaps matching TRBD1 (6 bases). The CDR3 spans 12 residues. With 5 bases removed from V and 4 bases from J, the gap between germline ends came to 11 bases. Germline values: CDR1 SQVTM, CDR2 ANQGSEA. The CDR3 sequence is CSVLRGLTEAFF. The CDR3 DNA sequence: TGCAGCGTTCTGCGGGGGCTCACTGAAGCTTTCTTT.

The V call is TRBV19, the J call TRBJ2-1, with 9 bases matching TRBD1. Germline CDR1 is LNHDA and CDR2 is SQIVND (reference sequence). This CDR3 has 13 residues. V dropped 7 bases and J dropped 8; count of bases not matched to a gene: 6. The chain's CDR3 is CASTGQGFHEQFF. CDR3 nucleotide sequence: TGTGCCAGTACGGGACAGGGTTTCCATGAGCAGTTCTTC.

The chain couples TRBV28 to TRBJ2-3; D remains unclear. The CDR3 is 14 amino acids. Deletions cut 9 bases from V and 5 bases from J, with 18 bases between. Germline loops: CDR1 MDHEN, CDR2 SYDVKM. CDR3 residues: CASSLAVLVDTQYF. The CDR3 DNA follows: TGTGCCAGTTCTTTGGCGGTCCTGGTAGATACGCAGTATTTT.

This rearrangement joins TRBV12-5 to TRBJ2-1, with a tentative D call TRBD2 (6 bases). The CDR3 has 15 amino acids. In germline, CDR1 is LGHNT, CDR2 FRNRAP. Trimming removed 5 bases from V and 1 base from J, with 12 bases in between. The CDR3 is CASGGPGESYNEQFF. The CDR3 coding sequence is TGTGCTAGTGGTGGACCGGGAGAGTCCTACAATGAGCAGTTCTTC.

This sequence joins TRBV6-1 and TRBJ1-3; weak D call: TRBD1 (5 bases). The CDR3 is 14 residues long. Germline V gives CDR1 MNHNS, CDR2 SASEGT. The ends were cut back, 8 bases at V and 0 bases at J, with 11 bases in the middle. In nucleotides, the CDR3 is TGTGCCAGCCTCCAGGGTGCCTCTGGAAACACCATATATTTT. This translates into CASLQGASGNTIYF.

This chain uses TRBV19 with TRBJ1-2, with D possibly being TRBD1 (6 bases). Trimming shortened V by 8 bases and J by 1 base, and 14 bases separated the two germline ends. The CDR3 consists of 14 residues. The V gene's germline CDR1 is LNHDA and CDR2 SQIVND (reference sequence). The CDR3 protein is CASHTGTNNYGYTF. For the CDR3, the DNA is TGTGCCAGTCATACAGGGACGAATAACTATGGCTACACCTTC.

CDR3 sequence: CASSLDRGLGSGANVLTF. The CDR3 DNA sequence: TGTGCCAGCAGCTTAGACAGGGGTCTTGGCTCTGGGGCCAACGTCCTGACTTTC. The chain couples TRBV7-3 to TRBJ2-6; 8 bases fit TRBD1. CDR3 length: 18 amino acids. CDR1 and CDR2 (germline): SGHTA, FQGTGA. V lost 2 bases, J lost 0 bases, and 6 bases stayed unmatched.

V is TRBV19 and J is TRBJ2-3; D possibly corresponds to TRBD2 (5 bases). The CDR3 sequence is 14 residues long. Trimming cost V 11 bases and J 0 bases, with 15 bases left between them. CDR1 and CDR2 (germline): LNHDA, SQIVND (reference sequence). This CDR3 is CALSPRTSTDTQYF. CDR3 sequence (DNA): TGTGCCCTCTCCCCGCGGACTAGCACAGATACGCAGTATTTT.

The rearrangement uses TRBV30 and TRBJ1-2; D not resolved. Germline V gives CDR1 GTSNPN, CDR2 SVGIG (reference sequence). CDR3 length: 13 residues. The V and J ends lost 1 base and 4 bases respectively, with 10 bases between them. As DNA, the CDR3 is TGTGCCTGGAGTGGGGAAGGGAGCTATGGCTACACCTTC. This gives the protein CAWSGEGSYGYTF.

CDR3 in amino acids: CASSLLGQNYGYTF. CDR3 nucleotide sequence: TGTGCCAGCAGCTTGTTAGGACAGAACTATGGCTACACCTTC. This chain connects TRBV5-6 to TRBJ1-2; D might be TRBD1 (6 bases). This CDR3 region has 14 residues. CDR1 and CDR2 from the germline V gene are SGHDT and YYEEEE. V gave up 1 base and J gave up 2 bases, with 9 bases separating them.

This rearrangement joins TRBV19 to TRBJ2-7; D may be TRBD2 (7 bases). Trimming left V 1 base short and J 2 bases short, with 12 bases between. This CDR3 spans 15 amino acids. The V gene's germline CDR1 is LNHDA and CDR2 SQIVND (reference sequence). Here the CDR3 reads CASSIGQGTTYEQYF. The CDR3, as DNA: TGTGCCAGTAGTATAGGTCAGGGGACTACCTACGAGCAGTACTTC.

This clone was detected once. The chain employs TRBV5-6 and TRBJ2-7; D is possibly TRBD1 (5 bases). The CDR3 is 11 residues long. The germline CDR1 and CDR2 sequences are SGHDT and YYEEEE. The V and J ends lost 1 base and 6 bases respectively, with 5 bases between them. The CDR3 protein is CASSLQGEQYF. CDR3 coding DNA: TGTGCCAGCAGCTTGCAGGGCGAGCAGTACTTC.

The gene calls are TRBV28 and TRBJ1-1, with no clear D. The CDR3 contains 12 residues. Germline V gene sequence: CDR1 MDHEN, CDR2 SYDVKM. V was cut by 8 bases and J by 0 bases, with 7 bases left in between. The CDR3 protein is CASFQVNTEAFF. The CDR3 nucleotides are TGTGCCAGCTTCCAGGTGAACACTGAAGCTTTCTTT.

The chain has TRBV11-2 and TRBJ2-5; 9 bases are shared with TRBD2. With V trimmed by 5 bases and J by 2 bases, 15 bases remained unmatched. CDR3 size: 18 residues. Germline values: CDR1 SGHAT, CDR2 FQNNGV. CDR3 sequence (DNA): TGTGCCAGCAGCGCTCGGAGCGTAAGACTAGCGGATCAAGAGACCCAGTACTTC. This codes for CASSARSVRLADQETQYF.

The J gene is TRBJ1-4, the V gene TRBV6-5, with TRBD1 as a possible D gene (6 bases). CDR3 length equals 13 residues. Trimming pared 6 bases from V and 5 bases from J, leaving 10 bases between. CDR1 is MNHEY, CDR2 SVGAGI, per germline. CDR3 residues: CASRDRLNEKLFF. The DNA for the CDR3 is TGTGCCAGCAGAGACAGGTTGAATGAAAAACTGTTTTTT.

V gene TRBV10-2 combines with J gene TRBJ1-1, with D possibly matching TRBD1 (5 bases). The CDR3 runs to 13 residues. Germline CDR1 is WSHSY and CDR2 is SAAADI. Deletions cut 3 bases from V and 12 bases from J, with 17 bases between. CDR3 in DNA: TGCGCCAGCAGTGACTCGGGGGGTTGGGAAACTTTCTTT. Its protein is CASSDSGGWETFF.